This record looks at one T cell receptor beta chain sequence and its context. The antigen is undetermined. The data were taken from a study of cytomegalovirus exposure and HLA in healthy donors. General study results and limits: Earlier analysis found most TCR beta V segments productive about 87% or about 30% of the time. Donor immune exposure was known only as CMV serostatus. When analyzed later, a missense DCLRE1C variant was found to be linked to TCR beta V- and J-gene trimming.

PCR amplification relied on 60 Vbeta primers (plus 13 Jbeta primers). Generated by immunoSEQ multiplex PCR, the TCRdb table keeps only in-frame clones and is missing some. The sample includes about 160,000 clones. Each donor's status was that of a healthy bone marrow donor. Germline CDR1 reads ENHRY; CDR2 reads SYGVKD. CDR3 length: 18 residues. With 0 bases clipped from V and 2 bases from J, the junction kept 10 bases outside the gene matches. The TCR originated in an older woman in good health and CMV-seronegative. The V and J genes are TRBV10-3 and TRBJ1-5, with 7 bases that match TRBD1. Sample: PBMCs. The CDR3 protein is CAISESITQGNGNQPQHF. In DNA, the CDR3 is TGTGCCATCAGTGAGTCTATCACACAGGGGAATGGCAATCAGCCCCAGCATTTT.